This T cell receptor (beta chain) was observed in a study of response to subunit inactivated influenza vaccine. Study-wide results and caveats: Authors suggested each seasonal influenza vaccination recruits few new T cells.

This clonotype was seen many times. Antigen: not known. TCRdb fed the RT-PCR reads into MiXCR, producing one record per CDR3 protein. The table has around 180,000 distinct CDR3 sequences, around 8.8% seen once; the top ten hold roughly 11%. This CDR3 has 16 amino acids. V shed 3 bases and J shed 0 bases, with 12 bases lying between them. Germline-derived CDR1 and CDR2 are MDHEN and SYDVKM. The V gene is TRBV28, the J gene TRBJ1-3; D is ambiguous. Sequenced material: non-naive T cells sorted from PBMCs, taken on the day of vaccination. The clonotype comes from a man aged 50-60 years who received an inactivated influenza vaccine. CDR3 DNA sequence: TGTGCCAGCAGTTTCCTTAGAGGACTCTCTGGAAACACCATATATTTT. Protein sequence: CASSFLRGLSGNTIYF.